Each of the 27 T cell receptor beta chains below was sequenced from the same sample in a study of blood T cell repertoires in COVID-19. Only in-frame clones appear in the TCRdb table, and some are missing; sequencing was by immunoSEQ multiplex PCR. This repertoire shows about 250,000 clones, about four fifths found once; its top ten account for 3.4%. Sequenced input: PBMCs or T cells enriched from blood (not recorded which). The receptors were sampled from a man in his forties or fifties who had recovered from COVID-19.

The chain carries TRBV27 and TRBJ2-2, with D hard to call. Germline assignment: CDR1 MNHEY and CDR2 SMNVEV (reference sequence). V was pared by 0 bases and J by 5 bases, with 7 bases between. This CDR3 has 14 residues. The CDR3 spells CASSLSAGTGELFF. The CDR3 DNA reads TGTGCCAGCAGTTTATCGGCAGGAACCGGGGAGCTGTTTTTT.

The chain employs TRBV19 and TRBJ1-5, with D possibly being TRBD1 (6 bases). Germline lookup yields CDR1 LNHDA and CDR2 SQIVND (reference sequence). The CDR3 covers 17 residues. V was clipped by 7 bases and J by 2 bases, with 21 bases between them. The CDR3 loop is CASKGIYRAGGNQPQHF. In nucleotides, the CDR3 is TGTGCCAGTAAGGGGATATACAGGGCAGGGGGCAATCAGCCCCAGCATTTT.

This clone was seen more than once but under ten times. In DNA form, the CDR3 reads TGCGCCAGCAGCCAAGTAGGGACTCGCGGCGAGCAGTACTTC. Translation gives CASSQVGTRGEQYF. This chain links TRBV4-1 with TRBJ2-7; possible D gene TRBD2, 6 bases. In germline, CDR1 is MGHRA, CDR2 YSYEKL. Trimming cost V 1 base and J 6 bases, with 13 bases left between them. This CDR3 has 14 residues.

The CDR3 DNA is TGCGCCAGCAGCTTGGACAGGACCACCTACGAGCAGTACTTC. As protein: CASSLDRTTYEQYF. The chain carries TRBV5-1 and TRBJ2-7; tentatively, D is TRBD1 (5 bases). The CDR3 is made up of 14 amino acids. V lost 0 bases and J 2 bases, leaving 9 bases between the germline ends. The germline CDR1 and CDR2 sequences are SGHRS and YFSETQ.

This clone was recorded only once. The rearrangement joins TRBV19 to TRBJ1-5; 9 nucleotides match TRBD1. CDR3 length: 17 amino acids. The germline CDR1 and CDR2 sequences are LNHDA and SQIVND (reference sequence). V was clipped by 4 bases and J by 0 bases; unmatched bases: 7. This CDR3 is CASSSGQGSYSNQPQHF. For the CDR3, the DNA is TGTGCCAGTAGTAGCGGACAGGGGAGTTATAGCAATCAGCCCCAGCATTTT.

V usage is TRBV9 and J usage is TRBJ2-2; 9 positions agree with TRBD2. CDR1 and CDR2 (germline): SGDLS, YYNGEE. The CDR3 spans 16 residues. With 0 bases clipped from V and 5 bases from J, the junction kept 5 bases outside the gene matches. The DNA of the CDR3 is TGTGCCAGCAGCGTAGCAGCGGGAGGACAGACCGGGGAGCTGTTTTTT. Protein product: CASSVAAGGQTGELFF.

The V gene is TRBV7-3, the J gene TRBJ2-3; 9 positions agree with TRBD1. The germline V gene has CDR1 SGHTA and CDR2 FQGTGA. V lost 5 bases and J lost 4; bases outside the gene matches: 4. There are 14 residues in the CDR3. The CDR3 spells CASSPTGGADTQYF. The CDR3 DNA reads TGTGCCAGCAGCCCAACAGGGGGCGCAGATACGCAGTATTTT.

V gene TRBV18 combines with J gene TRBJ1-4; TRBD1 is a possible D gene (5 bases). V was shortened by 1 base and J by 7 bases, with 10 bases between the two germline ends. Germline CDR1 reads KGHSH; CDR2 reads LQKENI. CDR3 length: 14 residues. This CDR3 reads CASSPREGTEKLFF. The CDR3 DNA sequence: TGTGCCAGCTCACCACGGGAGGGGACTGAAAAACTGTTTTTT.

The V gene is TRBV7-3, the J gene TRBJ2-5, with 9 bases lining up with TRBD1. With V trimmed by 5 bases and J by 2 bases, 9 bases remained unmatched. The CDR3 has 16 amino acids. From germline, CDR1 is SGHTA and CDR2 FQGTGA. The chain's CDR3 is CASSPLGTGRQETQYF. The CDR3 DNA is TGTGCCAGCAGCCCCCTAGGGACAGGGCGACAAGAGACCCAGTACTTC.

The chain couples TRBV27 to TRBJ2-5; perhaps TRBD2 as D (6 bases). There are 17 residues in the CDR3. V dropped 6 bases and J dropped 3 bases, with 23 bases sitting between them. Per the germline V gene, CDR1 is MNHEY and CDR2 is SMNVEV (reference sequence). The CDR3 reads CASSRIGGLIGKETQYF. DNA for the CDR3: TGTGCCAGCAGCCGAATCGGGGGATTGATTGGGAAAGAGACCCAGTACTTC.

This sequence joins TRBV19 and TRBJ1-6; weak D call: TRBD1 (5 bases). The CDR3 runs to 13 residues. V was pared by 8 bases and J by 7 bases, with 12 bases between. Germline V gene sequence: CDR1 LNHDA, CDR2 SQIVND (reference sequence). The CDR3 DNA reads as TGTGCCAGTGCCAGGGTTGGGAATTCACCCCTCCACTTT. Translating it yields CASARVGNSPLHF.

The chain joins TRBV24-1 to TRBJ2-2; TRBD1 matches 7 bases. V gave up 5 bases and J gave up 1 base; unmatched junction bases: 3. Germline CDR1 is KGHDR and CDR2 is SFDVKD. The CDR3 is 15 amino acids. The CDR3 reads CATSGDSLNTGELFF. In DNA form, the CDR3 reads TGTGCCACCAGTGGGGACAGCTTGAACACCGGGGAGCTGTTTTTT.

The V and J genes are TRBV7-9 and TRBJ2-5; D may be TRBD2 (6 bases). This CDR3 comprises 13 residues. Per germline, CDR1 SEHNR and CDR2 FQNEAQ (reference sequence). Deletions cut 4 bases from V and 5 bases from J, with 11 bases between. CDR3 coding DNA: TGTGCCAGCAGCTCTTCTGGAGGGGAGACCCAGTACTTC. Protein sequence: CASSSSGGETQYF.

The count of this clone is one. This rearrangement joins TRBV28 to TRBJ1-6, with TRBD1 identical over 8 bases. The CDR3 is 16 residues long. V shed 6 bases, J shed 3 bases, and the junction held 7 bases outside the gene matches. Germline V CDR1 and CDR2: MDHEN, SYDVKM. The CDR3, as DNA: TGTGCCAGCAGAACCAGGACAGGGAGCTATAATTCACCCCTCCACTTT. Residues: CASRTRTGSYNSPLHF.

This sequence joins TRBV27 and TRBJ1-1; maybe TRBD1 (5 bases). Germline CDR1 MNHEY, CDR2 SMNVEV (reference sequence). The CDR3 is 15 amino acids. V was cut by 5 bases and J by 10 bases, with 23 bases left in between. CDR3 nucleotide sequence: TGTGCCAGCAGTCTAAAGGGGCCCAGGGTCCTCGGAGCTTTCTTT. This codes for CASSLKGPRVLGAFF.

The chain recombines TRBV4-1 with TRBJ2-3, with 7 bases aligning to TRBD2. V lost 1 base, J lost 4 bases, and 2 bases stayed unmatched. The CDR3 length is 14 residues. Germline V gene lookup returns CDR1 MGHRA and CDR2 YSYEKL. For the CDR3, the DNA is TGCGCCAGCAGCCAAGTAGGACTAGCAGATACGCAGTATTTT. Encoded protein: CASSQVGLADTQYF.

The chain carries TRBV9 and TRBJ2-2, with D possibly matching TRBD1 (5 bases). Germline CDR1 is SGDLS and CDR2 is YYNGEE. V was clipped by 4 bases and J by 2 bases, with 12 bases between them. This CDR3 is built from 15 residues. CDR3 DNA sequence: TGTGCCAGCAGCACCTTGACAGTCAACACCGGGGAGCTGTTTTTT. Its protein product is CASSTLTVNTGELFF. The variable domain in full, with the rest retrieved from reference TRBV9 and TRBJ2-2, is DSGVTQTPKHLITATGQRVTLRCSPRSGDLSVYWYQQSLDQGLQFLIQYYNGEERAKGNILERFSAQQFPDLHSELNLSSLELGDSALYFCASSTLTVNTGELFFGEGSRLTVL.

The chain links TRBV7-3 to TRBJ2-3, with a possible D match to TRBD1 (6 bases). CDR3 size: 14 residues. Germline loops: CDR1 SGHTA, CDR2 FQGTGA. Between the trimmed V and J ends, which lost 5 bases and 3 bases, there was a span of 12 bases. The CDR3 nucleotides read TGTGCCAGCAGCCTGGAAGGACAGACAGATACGCAGTATTTT. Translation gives CASSLEGQTDTQYF.

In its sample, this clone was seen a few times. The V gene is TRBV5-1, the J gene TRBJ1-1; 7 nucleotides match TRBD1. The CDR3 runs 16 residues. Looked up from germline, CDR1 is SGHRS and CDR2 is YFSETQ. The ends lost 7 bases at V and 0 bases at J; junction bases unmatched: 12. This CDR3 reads CASPSEKGAMNTEAFF. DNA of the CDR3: TGCGCCAGCCCCTCCGAGAAGGGGGCCATGAACACTGAAGCTTTCTTT.

CDR3: CASTIRGQVRNSPLHF. The CDR3, as DNA: TGTGCCAGTACCATCCGGGGACAGGTTCGAAATTCACCCCTCCACTTT. The V gene is TRBV19, the J gene TRBJ1-6, with 8 bases aligning to TRBD1. The ends lost 7 bases at V and 7 bases at J; junction bases unmatched: 12. CDR3 length: 16 residues. The germline V gene encodes CDR1 LNHDA and CDR2 SQIVND (reference sequence).

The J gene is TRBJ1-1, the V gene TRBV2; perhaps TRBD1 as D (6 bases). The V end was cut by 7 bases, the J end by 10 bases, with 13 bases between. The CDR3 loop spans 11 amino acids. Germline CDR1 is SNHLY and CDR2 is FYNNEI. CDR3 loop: CASTQGVLAFF. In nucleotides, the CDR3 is TGTGCCAGCACACAGGGTGTTTTAGCTTTCTTT.

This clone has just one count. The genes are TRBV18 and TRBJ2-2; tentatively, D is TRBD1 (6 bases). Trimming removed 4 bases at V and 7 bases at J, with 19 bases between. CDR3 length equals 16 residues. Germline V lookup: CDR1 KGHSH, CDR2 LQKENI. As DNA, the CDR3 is TGTGCCAGCTCACAAACGACATCAGGGGCAATCGGGGAGCTGTTTTTT. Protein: CASSQTTSGAIGELFF. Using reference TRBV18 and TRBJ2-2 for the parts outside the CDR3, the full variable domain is NAGVMQNPRHLVRRRGQEARLRCSPMKGHSHVYWYRQLPEEGLKFMVYLQKENIIDESGMPKERFSAEFPKEGPSILRIQQVVRGDSAAYFCASSQTTSGAIGELFFGEGSRLTVL.

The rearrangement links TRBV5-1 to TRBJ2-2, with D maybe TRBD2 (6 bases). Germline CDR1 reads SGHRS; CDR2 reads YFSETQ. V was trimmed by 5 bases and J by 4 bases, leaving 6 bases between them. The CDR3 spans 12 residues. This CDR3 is CASRAGTGELFF. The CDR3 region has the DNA TGCGCCAGCAGAGCGGGCACCGGGGAGCTGTTTTTT.

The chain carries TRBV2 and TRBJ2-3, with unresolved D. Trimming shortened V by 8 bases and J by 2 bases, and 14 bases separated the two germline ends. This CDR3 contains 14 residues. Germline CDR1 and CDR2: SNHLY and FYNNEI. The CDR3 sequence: CASPYGQDTDTQYF. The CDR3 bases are TGTGCCAGCCCATATGGGCAGGACACAGATACGCAGTATTTT.

The CDR3 sequence: CASSLQGEYEQYF. The CDR3 DNA sequence: TGTGCCAGCAGCTTACAGGGGGAGTACGAGCAGTACTTC. The rearrangement links TRBV11-3 to TRBJ2-7; 7 bases align to TRBD1. The CDR3 consists of 13 residues. Losses at the gene ends were 2 bases for V and 4 bases for J; bases not matched to a gene: 2. Germline V gene lookup returns CDR1 SGHNT and CDR2 YENEEA.

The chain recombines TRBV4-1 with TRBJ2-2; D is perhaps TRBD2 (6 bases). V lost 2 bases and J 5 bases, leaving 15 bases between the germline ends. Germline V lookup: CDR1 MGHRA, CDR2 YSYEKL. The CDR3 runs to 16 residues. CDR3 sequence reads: CASSQPGLFGTGELFF. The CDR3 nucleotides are TGCGCCAGCAGCCAACCAGGACTATTCGGTACCGGGGAGCTGTTTTTT.

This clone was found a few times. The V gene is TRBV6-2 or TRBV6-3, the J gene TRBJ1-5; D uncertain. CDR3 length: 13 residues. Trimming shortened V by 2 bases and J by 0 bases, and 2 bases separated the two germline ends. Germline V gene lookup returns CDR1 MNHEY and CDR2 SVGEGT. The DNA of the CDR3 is TGTGCCAGCAGTTACCTTAGCAATCAGCCCCAGCATTTT. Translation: CASSYLSNQPQHF.